The rows below give T cell receptor beta chains drawn from one sample of a study of CD8 T cells in Susac syndrome. TCRdb processed the immunoSEQ multiplex PCR reads anew with MiXCR; each CDR3 protein has one entry. Of about 440,000 distinct CDR3 sequences in the sample, 85% to 90% are singletons; the top ten hold approximately 0.12%. The sample comprised CD8+ T cells from PBMCs. The receptors come from a human donor with multiple sclerosis. Each CDR3 is given with its conserved first and last residue. The D gene is left open where the match is weak. Some rows have no size entry. The others give once, few or many, or a class for an expanded clone.

TRBV20-1	NA	NA	TRBJ2-1	CSARASSTYNEQFF	TGCAGTGCTAGAGCCTCGTCAACCTACAATGAGCAGTTCTTC
TRBV30	NA	NA	TRBJ1-1	CAWSVQEVMNTEAFF	TGTGCCTGGAGTGTACAGGAGGTGATGAACACTGAAGCTTTCTTT
TRBV30	NA	NA	TRBJ2-1	CAWYSSSYNEQFF	TGTGCCTGGTACAGTAGCTCCTACAATGAGCAGTTCTTC
TRBV2	NA	TRBD2	TRBJ2-3	CASSGTSGRVPDTQYF	TGTGCCAGCAGCGGGACTAGCGGGAGAGTCCCAGATACGCAGTATTTT
TRBV29-1	NA	NA	TRBJ1-1	CSVEEDREAFF	TGCAGCGTTGAAGAAGACAGGGAAGCTTTCTTT
TRBV11-2	NA	NA	TRBJ1-1	CASSFREFTEAFF	TGTGCCAGCAGCTTCAGGGAGTTCACTGAAGCTTTCTTT
TRBV5-1	NA	NA	TRBJ2-1	CASSDTGISYNEQFF	TGCGCCAGCAGCGATACAGGGATTTCCTACAATGAGCAGTTCTTC
TRBV5-1	NA	NA	TRBJ1-2	CASSLLGPIIGYGYTF	TGCGCCAGCAGCTTGTTGGGGCCAATCATCGGTTATGGCTACACCTTC
TRBV3-1	NA	TRBD2	TRBJ2-7	CAGGTSGRFLYEQYF	TGTGCCGGCGGAACTAGCGGGAGGTTCCTCTACGAGCAGTACTTC
TRBV9	once	NA	TRBJ1-2	CASSVEGRGTNYGYTF	TGTGCCAGCAGCGTCGAGGGGCGGGGGACTAACTATGGCTACACCTTC
TRBV13	NA	NA	TRBJ2-7	CASSKAPGQSYEQYF	TGTGCCAGCAGCAAGGCTCCGGGACAATCCTACGAGCAGTACTTC
TRBV2	NA	NA	TRBJ2-7	CASSEALGVEQYF	TGTGCCAGCAGTGAAGCTCTAGGGGTCGAGCAGTACTTC
TRBV19	NA	NA	TRBJ1-4	CASRRNEKLFF	TGTGCCAGTAGGCGGAATGAAAAACTGTTTTTT
TRBV5-4	few	NA	TRBJ2-7	CASSLAPSAEQYF	TGTGCCAGCAGCTTGGCCCCCTCGGCCGAGCAGTACTTC
TRBV27	NA	TRBD2	TRBJ2-3	CASSLWGGRTDTQYF	TGTGCCAGCAGTTTATGGGGCGGGAGAACAGATACGCAGTATTTT
TRBV19	NA	TRBD1	TRBJ2-7	CASSVTRDRYEQYF	TGTGCCAGTAGTGTTACCCGGGACAGATACGAGCAGTACTTC
TRBV28	NA	TRBD1	TRBJ2-7	CASSLRPGTGGLEQYF	TGTGCCAGCAGTTTACGTCCGGGGACAGGGGGACTCGAGCAGTACTTC
TRBV20-1	NA	NA	TRBJ2-2	CSASHQGGTGELFF	TGCAGTGCTAGTCACCAGGGGGGCACCGGGGAGCTGTTTTTT